These 3 T cell receptor beta chains were all obtained from the same sample, sequenced in a study of cytomegalovirus exposure and HLA in healthy donors. 13 Jbeta primers and 60 Vbeta primers were used for the PCR. Produced via immunoSEQ multiplex PCR; TCRdb's table is partial and in-frame only. This table has about 180,000 clones, more than 65% appearing once. The sample consisted of PBMCs. The origin of the receptors is a girl between 2 and 10 years old in good health and CMV-seropositive.

This clone was recorded once. The chain links TRBV7-6 to TRBJ2-7; tentatively, D is TRBD1 (5 bases). Germline assignment: CDR1 SGHVS and CDR2 FNYEAQ. The CDR3 is made up of 14 amino acids. Trimming removed 5 bases from V and 0 bases from J, with 11 bases in between. The CDR3 bases are TGTGCCAGCAGCCCACAGGTTAGCTCCTACGAGCAGTACTTC. Encoded protein: CASSPQVSSYEQYF.

This clone has only one observation. This chain joins TRBV4-1 and TRBJ1-2; 7 positions match TRBD1. The CDR3 length is 20 residues. Germline values: CDR1 MGHRA, CDR2 YSYEKL. J was trimmed by 0 bases and V by 0 bases; bases with no gene match: 16. The CDR3 DNA follows: TGCGCCAGCAGCCAAGACCCGGCGGGCTACAGGGGCGAAGCTAACTATGGCTACACCTTC. It codes for CASSQDPAGYRGEANYGYTF.

V and J are TRBV2 and TRBJ2-3; D possibly corresponds to TRBD2 (6 bases). The CDR3 has 16 residues. Germline CDR1 and CDR2: SNHLY and FYNNEI. V was trimmed by 6 bases and J by 0 bases, leaving 16 bases between them. CDR3 sequence reads: CASSQGSGGSTDTQYF. In DNA form, the CDR3 reads TGTGCCAGCAGCCAGGGTAGCGGAGGTAGCACAGATACGCAGTATTTT.